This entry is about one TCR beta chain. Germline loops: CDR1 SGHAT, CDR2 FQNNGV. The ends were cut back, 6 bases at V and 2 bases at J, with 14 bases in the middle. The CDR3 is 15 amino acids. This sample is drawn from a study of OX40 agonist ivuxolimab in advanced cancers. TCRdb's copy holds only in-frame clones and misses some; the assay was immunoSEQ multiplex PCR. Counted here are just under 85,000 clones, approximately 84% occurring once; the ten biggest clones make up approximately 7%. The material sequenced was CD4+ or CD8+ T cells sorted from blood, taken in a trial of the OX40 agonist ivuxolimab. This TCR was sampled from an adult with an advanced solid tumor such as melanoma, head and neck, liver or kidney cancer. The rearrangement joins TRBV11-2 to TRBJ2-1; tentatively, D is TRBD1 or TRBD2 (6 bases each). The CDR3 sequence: CASRKGGLTYNEQFF. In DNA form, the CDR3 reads TGTGCCAGCAGAAAAGGGGGGTTGACCTACAATGAGCAGTTCTTC.